The 20 T cell receptor beta chains listed next were all sequenced from one sample in a study of a mutant IDH1 vaccine in newly diagnosed glioma. No antigen has been assigned to these receptors. As to time point: week 35, safety follow-up. Topical imiquimod accompanied each vaccine dose, which consisted of 300 ug of mutant IDH1 20-mer peptide. Using immunoSEQ multiplex PCR, the repertoire was profiled, and TCRdb retains in-frame clones only, with some absent. The sample lists tens of thousands of clones, around 92% seen once, with less than 2.5% in the top ten. The material was PBMCs, obtained from a glioma patient whose treatment included an IDH1 peptide vaccine. These receptors were collected from a man between 45 and 60 years old with glioma.

The chain recombines TRBV6-1 with TRBJ1-1; no definite D call. V was pared by 7 bases and J by 6 bases, with 18 bases between. Germline CDR1 is MNHNS and CDR2 is SASEGT. The CDR3 runs 14 residues. The CDR3 here is CASTPVGAGAEAFF. The CDR3 DNA is TGTGCCAGCACCCCAGTAGGCGCCGGGGCTGAAGCTTTCTTT.

This chain connects TRBV11-1 to TRBJ2-7; 10 bases map to TRBD2. The CDR3 is 16 amino acids. Germline values: CDR1 SGHAT, CDR2 FQDESV (reference sequence). With V trimmed by 1 base and J by 3 bases, 6 bases remained unmatched. CDR3 protein: CASSLDQAGGGYEQYF. The CDR3, as DNA: TGTGCCAGCAGCTTAGATCAAGCGGGAGGGGGCTACGAGCAGTACTTC.

The CDR3 DNA sequence: TGCAGCGTTGAGTCCGGGGGCGTCCACGAGCAGTACTTC. It codes for CSVESGGVHEQYF. The V and J genes are TRBV29-1 and TRBJ2-7; TRBD1 or TRBD2 may be the D gene (6 bases each). Germline loops: CDR1 SQVTM, CDR2 ANQGSEA. The CDR3 consists of 13 residues. V gave up 3 bases and J gave up 5 bases, with 14 bases separating them.

The genes are TRBV6-5 and TRBJ2-7; D uncertain. V dropped 2 bases and J dropped 3 bases, with 2 bases sitting between them. This CDR3 has 11 amino acids. Germline loops: CDR1 MNHEY, CDR2 SVGAGI. The DNA of the CDR3 is TGTGCCAGCAGTTACGACTACGAGCAGTACTTC. It specifies CASSYDYEQYF.

The rearrangement joins TRBV7-6 to TRBJ2-5; tentatively, D is TRBD1 (6 bases). V shed 1 base and J shed 9 bases, with 18 bases lying between them. The CDR3 is 15 residues long. Germline V gene lookup returns CDR1 SGHVS and CDR2 FNYEAQ. The CDR3 DNA reads as TGTGCCAGCAGCTTAGACCTAACAAACGACAGGCCCCAGTACTTC. Translation: CASSLDLTNDRPQYF.

J is TRBJ1-3 and V is TRBV6-5; the match to TRBD1 covers 7 bases. There are 13 residues in the CDR3. Germline CDR1 and CDR2: MNHEY and SVGAGI. V was pared by 6 bases and J by 4 bases, with 3 bases of the junction left unmatched. CDR3: CASSRGQGNTIYF. As DNA, the CDR3 is TGTGCCAGCAGCCGGGGACAGGGAAACACCATATATTTT.

The J gene is TRBJ1-5, the V gene TRBV5-1, with D possibly TRBD1 on 5 matching bases. Trimming shortened V by 4 bases and J by 0 bases, and 14 bases separated the two germline ends. The CDR3 spans 16 residues. Germline lookup yields CDR1 SGHRS and CDR2 YFSETQ. CDR3 sequence (DNA): TGCGCCAGCAGCGAAGCAGGGACGGATAGCAATCAGCCCCAGCATTTT. It is translated as CASSEAGTDSNQPQHF.

This clone was picked up one time. The chain joins TRBV19 to TRBJ2-2; D uncertain. The CDR3 runs 13 residues. Germline values: CDR1 LNHDA, CDR2 SQIVND (reference sequence). V was clipped by 3 bases and J by 6 bases, with 8 bases between them. The CDR3, as DNA: TGTGCCAGTAGTATCACGCTCTCCGGGGAGCTGTTTTTT. Its protein is CASSITLSGELFF.

The chain joins TRBV10-1 to TRBJ2-5, with 10 bases lining up with TRBD2. The V gene end was trimmed by 2 bases and the J gene end by 1 base; junction bases not matched to a gene: 4. Germline lookup yields CDR1 WNHNN and CDR2 SYGVQD (reference sequence). The CDR3 totals 16 residues. CDR3 protein: CASSEVAGGIQETQYF. For the CDR3, the DNA is TGCGCCAGCAGTGAGGTAGCGGGGGGTATCCAAGAGACCCAGTACTTC.

The CDR3 reads CASSNDGTDTDTQYF. In DNA, the CDR3 is TGTGCCAGCAGTAACGACGGGACGGATACAGATACGCAGTATTTT. This chain connects TRBV6-4 to TRBJ2-3, with D tentatively TRBD1 or TRBD2 (5 bases each). CDR1 and CDR2 from the germline V gene are MRHNA and SNTAGT. Trimming removed 5 bases at V and 3 bases at J, with 15 bases between. The CDR3 length is 15 residues.

The chain links TRBV7-9 to TRBJ2-6; the D call may be TRBD1 or TRBD2 (5 bases each). Trimming stripped 4 bases from V and 1 base from J, with 8 bases between. CDR1 and CDR2 from the germline V gene are SEHNR and FQNEAQ (reference sequence). The CDR3 is 15 amino acids. The CDR3 sequence: CASSSWGSGANVLTF. As DNA, the CDR3 is TGTGCCAGCAGCTCGTGGGGGTCTGGGGCCAACGTCCTGACTTTC. The whole variable domain, remainder taken from reference TRBV7-9 and TRBJ2-6, is DTGVSQNPRHKITKRGQNVTFRCDPISEHNRLYWYRQTLGQGPEFLTYFQNEAQLEKSRLLSDRFSAERPKGSFSTLEIQRTEQGDSAMYLCASSSWGSGANVLTFGAGSRLTVL.

This clone came up a few times. The CDR3 region is CASSLLVAGYGGELFF. For the CDR3, the DNA is TGTGCCAGCAGTTTATTGGTTGCAGGGTATGGCGGGGAGCTGTTTTTT. This chain links TRBV27 with TRBJ2-2; weak D call: TRBD1 (5 bases). Trimming stripped 1 base from V and 7 bases from J, with 16 bases between. This CDR3 comprises 16 residues. The germline gives CDR1 MNHEY, CDR2 SMNVEV (reference sequence).

The rearrangement links TRBV5-6 to TRBJ2-7; possible D gene TRBD2, 5 bases. CDR1 and CDR2 (germline): SGHDT, YYEEEE. CDR3 length equals 14 residues. V was pared by 0 bases and J by 1 base, with 8 bases between. The CDR3 DNA follows: TGTGCCAGCAGCTTGGTTTCGGGGTCCTACGAGCAGTACTTC. Protein product: CASSLVSGSYEQYF. The whole variable domain, filled in from reference TRBV5-6 and TRBJ2-7, reads DAGVTQSPTHLIKTRGQQVTLRCSPKSGHDTVSWYQQALGQGPQFIFQYYEEEERQRGNFPDRFSGHQFPNYSSELNVNALLLGDSALYLCASSLVSGSYEQYFGPGTRLTVT.

The chain carries TRBV5-1 and TRBJ2-1; TRBD2 matches at 9 bases. CDR3 size: 15 residues. CDR1 and CDR2 from the germline V gene are SGHRS and YFSETQ. V lost 0 bases, J lost 8 bases, and 6 bases stayed unmatched. CDR3 coding DNA: TGCGCCAGCAGCTTGGGGGTAGCGGGAGTGGATGAGCAGTTCTTC. The encoded protein is CASSLGVAGVDEQFF.

A single count supports this clone. The chain couples TRBV29-1 to TRBJ2-2, with D tentatively TRBD1 or TRBD2 (5 bases each). The germline V gene encodes CDR1 SQVTM and CDR2 ANQGSEA. The CDR3 loop spans 13 amino acids. Trimming pared 7 bases from V and 1 base from J, leaving 10 bases between. The DNA of the CDR3 is TGCAGCGCACGGGACCTGAACACCGGGGAGCTGTTTTTT. It yields the protein CSARDLNTGELFF.

The V and J genes are TRBV7-8 and TRBJ1-1, with 8 bases matching TRBD1. The CDR3 extends over 15 amino acids. Germline V lookup: CDR1 SGHVS, CDR2 FQNEAQ. V shed 2 bases, J shed 1 base, and the junction held 3 bases outside the gene matches. CDR3 loop: CASSLSQGANTEAFF. The DNA of the CDR3 is TGTGCCAGCAGCTTATCCCAGGGGGCGAACACTGAAGCTTTCTTT.

This clone was seen just once. V usage is TRBV30 and J usage is TRBJ2-2, with a tentative D call TRBD1 (6 bases). The CDR3 has 18 residues. The germline gives CDR1 GTSNPN, CDR2 SVGIG (reference sequence). Trimming cost V 2 bases and J 0 bases, with 19 bases left between them. The CDR3 region is CAWSRTERFKPNTGELFF. CDR3 in DNA: TGTGCCTGGAGTCGGACAGAAAGATTTAAACCGAACACCGGGGAGCTGTTTTTT.

The chain is built from TRBV29-1 and TRBJ1-2, with D uncertain. The V end was cut by 5 bases, the J end by 4 bases, with 11 bases between. Germline assignment: CDR1 SQVTM and CDR2 ANQGSEA. This CDR3 has 12 residues. The CDR3 DNA reads as TGCAGCGTTAACCGAGCAAGCTATGGCTACACCTTC. It encodes CSVNRASYGYTF.

The chain employs TRBV4-3 and TRBJ1-3; D gene ambiguous. V gave up 1 base and J gave up 0 bases, with 10 bases separating them. Germline V CDR1 and CDR2: LGHNA, YSLEER. The CDR3 totals 16 residues. CDR3: CASSQGPESSGNTIYF. CDR3 in DNA: TGCGCCAGCAGCCAAGGGCCTGAATCCTCTGGAAACACCATATATTTT.

The J gene is TRBJ1-1, the V gene TRBV6-5; D is unresolved. Germline V gene sequence: CDR1 MNHEY, CDR2 SVGAGI. V gave up 7 bases and J gave up 1 base, with 13 bases separating them. The length of the CDR3 is 14 residues. DNA for the CDR3: TGTGCCAGCATTCGAGATGGATCGAACACTGAAGCTTTCTTT. It is translated as CASIRDGSNTEAFF.